The next 26 T cell receptor beta chains were all read from a single sample in a study of CD8 T cells in ankylosing spondylitis (dated by TCRdb to about 2017). Study-wide conclusions, independent of this receptor: Blood from ankylosing spondylitis patients appeared to be characterized by a TCR beta motif composed of roughly eight highly homologous amino acid variants.

The library was generated by 5' RACE. Data came from an Illumina HiSeq 2500. TCRdb reprocessed the public reads (quality trimming at Q25 with fastp, clone calling with MiXCR) and kept in-frame beta chains. Each record represents a unique CDR3 protein, reported with the most common genes and DNA among its rows. The sample contains about 540,000 distinct CDR3 sequences, 12% of them found a single time. 6.5% to 7% of the sample is held by the ten biggest clonotypes. Their specific antigens are unknown. The sequenced sample consisted of blood, either unsorted or a sorted T cell fraction (not recorded which). Every receptor here comes from a male donor with ankylosing spondylitis.

Only a few counts were recorded for this clonotype. The chain recombines TRBV5-6 with TRBJ2-5; 7 positions agree with TRBD2. The CDR3 has 14 residues. The ends lost 4 bases at V and 5 bases at J; junction bases unmatched: 8. CDR1 is SGHDT and CDR2 is YYEEEE in the germline V gene. The CDR3 is CASSHLAEGETQYF. CDR3 coding DNA: TGTGCCAGCAGCCACCTAGCGGAGGGGGAGACCCAGTACTTC.

This clonotype occurred many times. The rearrangement links TRBV10-3 to TRBJ1-2; D is unclear. V lost 1 base and J lost 5, with 5 bases in between. Per the germline V gene, CDR1 is ENHRY and CDR2 is SYGVKD. The CDR3 spans 12 residues. This CDR3 is CAISEWLYGYTF. The CDR3 bases are TGTGCCATCAGTGAGTGGCTTTATGGCTACACCTTC.

The CDR3 sequence: CASSQDGLAGNEQFF. The CDR3 DNA reads as TGTGCCAGCAGCCAAGATGGGCTAGCAGGCAATGAGCAGTTCTTC. The chain links TRBV14 to TRBJ2-1; D is possibly TRBD2 (5 bases). The CDR3 runs 15 residues. The V gene's germline CDR1 is SGHDN and CDR2 FVKESK. The V end was cut by 0 bases, the J end by 6 bases, with 12 bases between.

This clonotype was seen a few times. The chain joins TRBV6-2 or TRBV6-3 to TRBJ1-2; no clear D gene. Germline V gene lookup returns CDR1 MNHEY and CDR2 SVGEGT. CDR3 size: 12 residues. The V gene lost 2 bases and the J gene lost 7 bases, with 8 bases spanning the gap. CDR3 amino acids: CASSYRATGYTF. Written as DNA, the CDR3 is TGTGCCAGCAGTTACAGGGCCACTGGCTACACCTTC.

V gene TRBV25-1 combines with J gene TRBJ1-2; D is possibly TRBD1 (5 bases). The CDR3 loop spans 13 amino acids. Germline values: CDR1 MGHDK, CDR2 SYGVNS. The ends were cut back, 5 bases at V and 6 bases at J, with 13 bases in the middle. The DNA for the CDR3 is TGTGCCAGCAGTACATGGGGGGGTGATGGCTACACCTTC. It is translated as CASSTWGGDGYTF.

This clonotype was picked up a small number of times. The gene calls are TRBV12-3 or TRBV12-4 and TRBJ1-5, with D hard to call. The CDR3 extends over 13 amino acids. The V and J ends lost 0 bases and 5 bases respectively, with 5 bases between them. The chain's CDR3 is CASSLAADQPQHF. DNA of the CDR3: TGTGCCAGCAGTTTAGCCGCCGATCAGCCCCAGCATTTT.

This chain connects TRBV10-2 to TRBJ2-3; 10 positions agree with TRBD2. With 6 bases clipped from V and 5 bases from J, the junction kept 8 bases outside the gene matches. CDR3 length: 15 amino acids. Germline lookup yields CDR1 WSHSY and CDR2 SAAADI. The DNA of the CDR3 is TGCGCCAGCAGCCCTAGCGGGAGTCTTGGAGATACGCAGTATTTT. Protein: CASSPSGSLGDTQYF.

This chain connects TRBV2 to TRBJ1-2, with D perhaps TRBD1 (5 bases). Between the trimmed V and J ends, which lost 4 bases and 7 bases, there was a span of 13 bases. This CDR3 is built from 13 residues. The germline CDR1 and CDR2 sequences are SNHLY and FYNNEI. Here the CDR3 reads CASSVSRDGGYTF. Here the CDR3 DNA reads TGTGCCAGCAGTGTTTCCAGGGATGGTGGCTACACCTTC.

This clonotype was observed a few times. The J gene is TRBJ2-1, the V gene TRBV5-1; 15 nucleotides align to TRBD2. There are 16 residues in the CDR3. After removal of 4 bases from V and 7 bases from J, the junction contained 6 bases not matched to a gene. Looked up from germline, CDR1 is SGHRS and CDR2 is YFSETQ. CDR3 sequence reads: CASSVGLAGGLNEQFF. The CDR3 DNA sequence: TGCGCCAGCAGCGTCGGACTAGCGGGAGGGTTAAATGAGCAGTTCTTC.

This clonotype showed up just a few times. The V gene is TRBV20-1, the J gene TRBJ2-2, with D possibly being TRBD1 or TRBD2 (6 bases each). Germline CDR1 is DFQATT and CDR2 is SNEGSKA (reference sequence). Deletions cut 0 bases from V and 3 bases from J, with 11 bases between. The CDR3 consists of 15 residues. CDR3 DNA sequence: TGCAGTGCTAGAGAGCCGGGGGCTCACACCGGGGAGCTGTTTTTT. It is translated as CSAREPGAHTGELFF.

This clonotype was picked up a small number of times. The chain links TRBV6-1 to TRBJ1-3; D perhaps matches TRBD1 (5 bases). V was pared by 7 bases and J by 2 bases, with 15 bases between. CDR3 length: 15 residues. Looked up from germline, CDR1 is MNHNS and CDR2 is SASEGT. CDR3 protein: CASIINQGPGNTIYF. The CDR3 nucleotides are TGTGCCAGCATCATTAATCAGGGACCTGGAAACACCATATATTTT.

The sample holds a few counts of this clonotype. This rearrangement joins TRBV3-1 to TRBJ2-3; tentatively, D is TRBD2 (6 bases). This CDR3 has 12 residues. Germline values: CDR1 LGHDT, CDR2 YNNKEL (reference sequence). V was pared by 4 bases and J by 8 bases, with 10 bases between. CDR3 residues: CASSPGLTTQYF. In nucleotides, the CDR3 is TGTGCCAGCAGCCCGGGACTTACTACGCAGTATTTT.

This clonotype has only a few counts. The rearrangement joins TRBV30 to TRBJ2-1; the match to TRBD2 covers 13 bases. CDR1 is GTSNPN, CDR2 SVGIG, per germline (reference sequence). CDR3 size: 15 residues. Unmatched junction bases numbered 7, after V lost 3 bases and J lost 8 bases. In DNA, the CDR3 is TGTGCCTGGAGCCCCGGGACTAGCGGGATCGATGAGCAGTTCTTC. As protein: CAWSPGTSGIDEQFF.

This clonotype has only a few counts. The chain joins TRBV5-1 to TRBJ1-3; possible D gene TRBD1, 6 bases. There are 17 residues in the CDR3. The V end lost 0 bases, the J end lost 4 bases, and 17 bases lay between the germline ends. Per germline, CDR1 SGHRS and CDR2 YFSETQ. CDR3 amino acids: CASSLGDTGGSGNTIYF. The CDR3 bases are TGCGCCAGCAGCTTGGGGGACACCGGGGGTTCCGGAAACACCATATATTTT.

The sample holds many counts of this clonotype. This chain uses TRBV4-1 with TRBJ2-2; the D gene is possibly TRBD2 (5 bases). CDR3 size: 14 residues. CDR1 MGHRA and CDR2 YSYEKL come from the germline V gene. V dropped 0 bases and J dropped 5 bases, with 7 bases sitting between them. CDR3 nucleotides: TGCGCCAGCAGCCAAGAGTGGAGGACCGGGGAGCTGTTTTTT. It translates to CASSQEWRTGELFF.

This clonotype was counted many times. The V gene is TRBV20-1, the J gene TRBJ2-1, with D possibly matching TRBD2 (6 bases). This CDR3 region has 16 residues. Per the germline V gene, CDR1 is DFQATT and CDR2 is SNEGSKA (reference sequence). Trimming removed 0 bases from V and 4 bases from J, with 16 bases in between. The CDR3 nucleotides read TGCAGTGCTAGAGATCTAACCGGGAGTAGATACAATGAGCAGTTCTTC. As protein: CSARDLTGSRYNEQFF.

The chain joins TRBV12-3 or TRBV12-4 to TRBJ2-2; 7 positions match TRBD1. This CDR3 has 14 amino acids. With V trimmed by 4 bases and J by 8 bases, 7 bases remained unmatched. This CDR3 is CASSYGTAGGELFF. CDR3 in DNA: TGTGCCAGCAGTTACGGGACAGCTGGTGGGGAGCTGTTTTTT.

This clonotype showed up just a few times. The chain carries TRBV5-1 and TRBJ1-2; no clear D gene. V lost 4 bases to trimming and J lost 2 bases, with 12 bases between them. The CDR3 extends over 14 amino acids. Germline V CDR1 and CDR2: SGHRS, YFSETQ. The CDR3 DNA follows: TGCGCCAGCAGCACCCGTGGACGGAACTATGGCTACACCTTC. Amino acid sequence: CASSTRGRNYGYTF.

This clonotype was recorded a few times. The rearrangement links TRBV12-3 or TRBV12-4 to TRBJ2-1, with D perhaps matching TRBD1 (5 bases). Trimming shortened V by 5 bases and J by 0 bases, and 14 bases separated the two germline ends. This CDR3 has 16 residues. In nucleotides, the CDR3 is TGTGCCAGCAGTCCCCGCTGGGGCTCCTCCTACAATGAGCAGTTCTTC. Amino acid sequence: CASSPRWGSSYNEQFF.

This clonotype was recorded many times. V gene TRBV27 combines with J gene TRBJ2-3; 7 nucleotides agree with TRBD2. V was clipped by 2 bases and J by 4 bases; unmatched bases: 3. The germline CDR1 and CDR2 sequences are MNHEY and SMNVEV (reference sequence). The CDR3 contains 14 residues. CDR3 nucleotides: TGTGCCAGCAGTTTAGCGGGAGCTCCAGATACGCAGTATTTT. Amino acids: CASSLAGAPDTQYF.

V is TRBV20-1 and J is TRBJ1-4; 7 bases match TRBD1. CDR3 size: 13 residues. With 8 bases clipped from V and 3 bases from J, the junction kept 6 bases outside the gene matches. Germline values: CDR1 DFQATT, CDR2 SNEGSKA (reference sequence). CDR3 DNA: TGCAGTCCAAAGCAGGGGGCTAATGAAAAACTGTTTTTT. Protein: CSPKQGANEKLFF.

This clonotype was seen many times. The chain has TRBV2 and TRBJ2-1; D may be TRBD1 (5 bases). V was cut by 4 bases and J by 12 bases, with 10 bases left in between. CDR1 is SNHLY and CDR2 is FYNNEI in the germline V gene. The CDR3 contains 11 residues. CDR3 sequence (DNA): TGTGCCAGCAGTGTGGAAGGGGTGCAGTTCTTC. Its protein is CASSVEGVQFF.

This chain links TRBV9 with TRBJ2-5; 10 nucleotides match TRBD1. The ends lost 2 bases at V and 4 bases at J; junction bases unmatched: 5. Germline V gives CDR1 SGDLS, CDR2 YYNGEE. The CDR3 runs 15 residues. The DNA of the CDR3 is TGTGCCAGCAGCGTTGGGACAGGGGCTGGAGAGACCCAGTACTTC. It translates to CASSVGTGAGETQYF.

The rearrangement joins TRBV9 to TRBJ1-1; 12 bases are shared with TRBD1. The CDR3 runs 14 residues. Germline-derived CDR1 and CDR2 are SGDLS and YYNGEE. J gave up 4 bases and V 4 bases, and 2 bases lay outside the gene matches. This CDR3 is CASSRGQGATEAFF. The CDR3 DNA reads TGTGCCAGCAGCAGGGGACAGGGGGCCACTGAAGCTTTCTTT.

The chain couples TRBV30 to TRBJ2-1, with D perhaps matching TRBD2 (6 bases). Germline V CDR1 and CDR2: GTSNPN, SVGIG (reference sequence). The CDR3 contains 15 residues. Trimming removed 0 bases from V and 6 bases from J, with 15 bases in between. CDR3: CAWSVLGGKFNEQFF. CDR3 coding DNA: TGTGCCTGGAGTGTACTGGGCGGGAAGTTCAATGAGCAGTTCTTC.

This clonotype was observed a few times. This CDR3 is CASSVAAGGSYNEQFF. The CDR3 DNA reads as TGTGCCAGCAGCGTAGCGGCAGGGGGCTCCTACAATGAGCAGTTCTTC. The chain links TRBV9 to TRBJ2-1, with 7 bases that match TRBD1. Per germline, CDR1 SGDLS and CDR2 YYNGEE. Trimming removed 0 bases from V and 0 bases from J; junction bases left unmatched: 3. This CDR3 comprises 16 residues.